Detailed here is one T cell receptor beta chain. V lost 4 bases and J lost 6; bases outside the gene matches: 3. The CDR3 runs 12 residues. Germline V lookup: CDR1 SGHRS, CDR2 YFSETQ. One entry per CDR3 protein results from TCRdb running MiXCR on the 5' RACE reads. Of tens of thousands of distinct CDR3 sequences listed, under 14% were seen once; the top ten hold about 1.5%. This sample was included in a study of early T cells in non-severe SARS-CoV-2 infection. The V gene is TRBV5-1, the J gene TRBJ2-7; the match to TRBD1 covers 8 bases. The TCR was taken from an adult who was a healthcare worker with PCR-confirmed SARS-CoV-2 infection or an uninfected control (not recorded which). The specimen sequenced was whole blood. CDR3 amino acids: CASSADRGEQYF. Written as DNA, the CDR3 is TGCGCCAGCAGCGCAGACAGGGGCGAGCAGTACTTC.